This T cell receptor beta chain was found in a study of naive and memory T cell subsets. Broader study findings: Gini index rose across naive, CM, EM and EMRA in CD4 and CD8. In naive cells, over 95% of TCR sequences were seen only once. The power law exponent of TCR abundance differed between naive and memory cells.

The beta constant-region primer was an equimolar mix of two oligonucleotides covering TRBC1 and TRBC2. TCRdb recomputed calls from the UMI-ligation and nested PCR reads with MiXCR, one row per CDR3 protein. The repertoire includes 84,000 or so distinct CDR3 sequences, 5.5% to 8.5% of them detected once, and more than 1.5% sits in the top ten. The CDR3 sequence is 13 residues long. The germline V gene encodes CDR1 MNHEY and CDR2 SMNVEV (reference sequence). The V and J ends lost 2 bases and 4 bases respectively, with 8 bases between them. CD4+ T cell IFNgamma after overnight CMV lysate exposure gave donor CMV status. Turning to this clonotype: Antigen specificity is unknown.

The sequencing input was central memory CD4+ T cells from blood. V usage is TRBV27 and J usage is TRBJ1-1, with no clear D. The source is a human donor in good health. CDR3 sequence (DNA): TGTGCCAGCAGTTTAGGCGGCGCCACTGAAGCTTTCTTT. It yields the protein CASSLGGATEAFF.